This T cell receptor beta chain derives from a study of blood T cell repertoires in COVID-19. Turning to the study itself: From the United States, Italy and Spain came samples of acute and convalescent COVID-19. The analysed material was cDNA or gDNA that came from T cells, B-cell-depleted T cells, or PBMCs.

Per the original data handling: Nucleated cell counts were estimated from reference gene primer amplification. Profiled with immunoSEQ multiplex PCR; TCRdb holds only in-frame clones, not every one. V, J and clone size were drawn from that table, and D and trimming were deduced from the DNA. The data hold around 150,000 clones, with approximately 82% observed a single time. Note on this clone: This sample also contains other DNA sequences that code for the same CDR3.

This CDR3 contains 15 residues. The V segment lost 0 bases and the J segment 3 bases; nucleotides outside the gene matches: 2. Germline V CDR1 and CDR2: MNHEY, SVGAGI. The clonotype originates from a woman of 80 years or more with acute or convalescent COVID-19. The sequencing sample was made of peripheral blood. The chain combines TRBV6-5 with TRBJ2-7; TRBD2 matches 10 bases. The DNA of the CDR3 is TGTGCCAGCAGTTACTCCGCTAGCGGGAGCTACGAGCAGTACTTC. Protein: CASSYSASGSYEQYF.